The 27 T cell receptor beta chains below were found in one sample sequenced in a study of blood T cell repertoires in COVID-19. Sequencing used immunoSEQ multiplex PCR; TCRdb keeps in-frame clones, though not all of them. The sample carries about 66,000 clones, over 85% recorded once. Sequences were obtained from peripheral blood. The receptors stem from a man aged 60 to 69 with acute or convalescent COVID-19.

The V gene is TRBV2, the J gene TRBJ1-4; TRBD1 agrees at 7 bases. The CDR3 consists of 13 residues. Germline V gene lookup returns CDR1 SNHLY and CDR2 FYNNEI. V shed 5 bases, J shed 8 bases, and the junction held 5 bases outside the gene matches. CDR3 sequence (DNA): TGTGCCAGCAGTTTAACAGGGGAAGAAAAACTGTTTTTT. This sequence encodes CASSLTGEEKLFF.

V gene TRBV5-4 combines with J gene TRBJ1-4; 7 bases match TRBD1. CDR1 is SGHNT and CDR2 is YYREEE in the germline V gene (reference sequence). The CDR3 runs to 14 residues. The J segment lost 2 bases and the V segment lost 4 bases, leaving 2 bases of the junction unmatched. CDR3 protein: CASSQGGTNEKLFF. For the CDR3, the DNA is TGTGCCAGCAGCCAGGGGGGTACTAATGAAAAACTGTTTTTT. The full variable domain, rest sourced from reference TRBV5-4 and TRBJ1-4, is ETGVTQSPTHLIKTRGQQVTLRCSSQSGHNTVSWYQQALGQGPQFIFQYYREEENGRGNFPPRFSGLQFPNYSSELNVNALELDDSALYLCASSQGGTNEKLFFGSGTQLSVL.

The CDR3 loop is CSAERMEGYTF. The DNA of the CDR3 is TGCAGTGCTGAACGTATGGAGGGCTACACCTTC. The chain couples TRBV20-1 to TRBJ1-2; D gene ambiguous. This CDR3 is 11 amino acids long. CDR1 is DFQATT and CDR2 is SNEGSKA in the germline V gene (reference sequence). V lost 5 bases, J lost 8 bases, and 12 bases lay in between.

The chain carries TRBV5-1 and TRBJ1-3; the match to TRBD1 covers 9 bases. V lost 0 bases to trimming and J lost 3 bases; unmatched junction nucleotides: 10. This CDR3 is built from 18 residues. Germline CDR1 and CDR2: SGHRS and YFSETQ. This CDR3 reads CASSLAGTGRFYGNTIYF. Here the CDR3 DNA reads TGCGCCAGCAGCTTGGCCGGGACAGGGAGGTTCTATGGAAACACCATATATTTT.

This chain uses TRBV29-1 with TRBJ1-4; D may be TRBD1 (5 bases). V was cut by 5 bases and J by 4 bases, with 11 bases left in between. The germline CDR1 and CDR2 sequences are SQVTM and ANQGSEA. The CDR3 contains 13 residues. CDR3 region: CSVRTGVNEKLFF. CDR3 bases: TGCAGCGTTCGCACAGGAGTTAATGAAAAACTGTTTTTT.

The chain links TRBV7-6 to TRBJ2-7; 9 nucleotides match TRBD1. Germline-derived CDR1 and CDR2 are SGHVS and FNYEAQ. V dropped 3 bases and J dropped 5; count of bases not matched to a gene: 5. The CDR3 length is 14 residues. The CDR3 loop reads CASSFNRGQNEQYF. The CDR3 DNA is TGTGCCAGCAGCTTCAACAGGGGGCAGAACGAGCAGTACTTC.

The rearrangement links TRBV24-1 to TRBJ2-1, with 10 nucleotides matching TRBD1. The CDR3 is 14 residues long. Germline V gives CDR1 KGHDR, CDR2 SFDVKD. J was trimmed by 7 bases and V by 9 bases; bases with no gene match: 8. The CDR3 reads CATSGQGGLNEQFF. CDR3 DNA sequence: TGTGCCACCTCCGGACAGGGGGGGTTGAATGAGCAGTTCTTC.

The chain carries TRBV7-3 and TRBJ1-2, with D hard to call. The CDR3 consists of 15 residues. Germline CDR1 reads SGHTA; CDR2 reads FQGTGA. V lost 4 bases and J 3 bases, leaving 15 bases between the germline ends. In DNA form, the CDR3 reads TGTGCCAGCAGCTCAACTAGATCTGATTACTATGGCTACACCTTC. Protein sequence: CASSSTRSDYYGYTF.

This clone was found once. The chain employs TRBV5-1 and TRBJ1-1; no clear D. Per germline, CDR1 SGHRS and CDR2 YFSETQ. V was shortened by 0 bases and J by 2 bases, with 2 bases between the two germline ends. This CDR3 has 12 amino acids. This CDR3 reads CASSLANTEAFF. CDR3 coding DNA: TGCGCCAGCAGCTTGGCTAACACTGAAGCTTTCTTT.

This chain uses TRBV3-1 (or the pseudogene TRBV3-2) with TRBJ2-1, with 7 positions matching TRBD2. The junction had 11 bases not matched to a gene; V was cut back by 9 bases and J by 12 bases. The germline V gene encodes CDR1 LGHDT and CDR2 YNNKEL (reference sequence). This CDR3 is built from 12 residues. CDR3 in DNA: TGTGCCAGTGGGGGGGTCCCGCTCGGGCAGTTCTTC. Amino acid sequence: CASGGVPLGQFF.

V usage is TRBV19 and J usage is TRBJ2-1; TRBD1 aligns across 7 bases. The CDR3 has 13 residues. Germline-derived CDR1 and CDR2 are LNHDA and SQIVND (reference sequence). V trimming: 8 bases; J trimming: 4 bases; junction bases outside the gene matches: 5. CDR3 protein: CASRDSFYNEQFF. The CDR3 bases are TGTGCCAGTCGGGACAGCTTTTACAATGAGCAGTTCTTC.

The chain is built from TRBV27 and TRBJ2-2, with 8 bases fitting TRBD2. Germline values: CDR1 MNHEY, CDR2 SMNVEV (reference sequence). This CDR3 region has 15 residues. Trimming cost V 7 bases and J 0 bases; bases outside gene matches: 4. CDR3 coding DNA: TGTGCCAGCAAAACTAGCGGCCCGAACACCGGGGAGCTGTTTTTT. It codes for CASKTSGPNTGELFF.

The chain combines TRBV29-1 with TRBJ1-2; possible D gene TRBD1, 6 bases. Between the trimmed V and J ends, which lost 0 bases and 3 bases, there was a span of 11 bases. Per the germline V gene, CDR1 is SQVTM and CDR2 is ANQGSEA. There are 14 residues in the CDR3. CDR3 loop: CSVEEPGGYYGYTF. The CDR3 nucleotides are TGCAGCGTTGAAGAACCGGGGGGCTACTATGGCTACACCTTC.

The J gene is TRBJ2-1, the V gene TRBV7-9; 9 bases match TRBD1. Germline-derived CDR1 and CDR2 are SEHNR and FQNEAQ (reference sequence). The V segment lost 8 bases and the J segment 7 bases; nucleotides outside the gene matches: 6. CDR3 length equals 13 residues. CDR3 nucleotide sequence: TGTGCCAGCGGGGGGACAGGGCAGAATGAGCAGTTCTTC. Translation gives CASGGTGQNEQFF.

The CDR3 sequence: CASSSGSIGYTF. The CDR3 bases are TGTGCCAGCAGTTCCGGGTCGATTGGCTACACCTTC. V usage is TRBV12-3 or TRBV12-4 and J usage is TRBJ1-2; unclear D gene. Trimming removed 4 bases from V and 7 bases from J, with 10 bases in between. This CDR3 has 12 amino acids.

The genes are TRBV30 and TRBJ1-1, with D possibly being TRBD1 (6 bases). The germline CDR1 and CDR2 sequences are GTSNPN and SVGIG (reference sequence). V lost 2 bases and J 2 bases, leaving 15 bases between the germline ends. The CDR3 sequence is 15 residues long. CDR3 in amino acids: CAWSLGGGGNTEAFF. The CDR3 bases are TGTGCCTGGAGTTTGGGGGGGGGCGGCAACACTGAAGCTTTCTTT.

This clone was recorded once. The CDR3 coding sequence is TGTGCCAGCAGCCCCCGGACTCACGTAGCGGGGGGGCGGTCCGGGGAGCTGTTTTTT. Translating it yields CASSPRTHVAGGRSGELFF. The genes are TRBV7-2 and TRBJ2-2, with TRBD2 identical over 11 bases. Losses at the gene ends were 5 bases for V and 6 bases for J; bases not matched to a gene: 17. This CDR3 is 19 amino acids long. Germline V gene sequence: CDR1 SGHTA, CDR2 FQGNSA.

The gene calls are TRBV5-1 and TRBJ2-1; TRBD1 agrees at 7 bases. The CDR3 runs 16 residues. Trimming at V came to 7 bases and at J to 6 bases, leaving 16 bases not matched to a gene. Germline V gene data show CDR1 as SGHRS and CDR2 as YFSETQ. The CDR3 sequence is CASSDRPFFIGNEQFF. CDR3 sequence (DNA): TGCGCCAGCTCGGACAGGCCCTTCTTTATCGGCAATGAGCAGTTCTTC.

The J gene is TRBJ2-1, the V gene TRBV6-6; a weak D match, TRBD1 (6 bases). Germline-derived CDR1 and CDR2 are MNHNY and SVGAGI (reference sequence). The germline V and J ends were trimmed by 4 bases and 5 bases, with 12 bases remaining between them. The CDR3 covers 14 residues. The CDR3 nucleotides read TGTGCCAGCAGTTTTGAACAGGGTAACAATGAGCAGTTCTTC. As protein: CASSFEQGNNEQFF.

This sequence joins TRBV5-6 and TRBJ1-2; D is ambiguous. Germline CDR1 SGHDT, CDR2 YYEEEE. V lost 3 bases and J 2 bases, leaving 11 bases between the germline ends. CDR3 size: 14 residues. In DNA form, the CDR3 reads TGTGCCAGCAGCTCCGCTGGGCAAAACTATGGCTACACCTTC. Translating it yields CASSSAGQNYGYTF. The full variable domain, rest sourced from reference TRBV5-6 and TRBJ1-2, is DAGVTQSPTHLIKTRGQQVTLRCSPKSGHDTVSWYQQALGQGPQFIFQYYEEEERQRGNFPDRFSGHQFPNYSSELNVNALLLGDSALYLCASSSAGQNYGYTFGSGTRLTVV.

The V and J genes are TRBV5-4 and TRBJ1-1, with 7 nucleotides matching TRBD1. The CDR3 runs 15 residues. The V and J ends lost 4 bases and 3 bases, in that order; junction bases with no gene match: 9. Germline CDR1 is SGHNT and CDR2 is YYREEE (reference sequence). The DNA for the CDR3 is TGTGCCAGCAGCGGAGACAGGGTAGGGGACACTGAAGCTTTCTTT. Amino acids: CASSGDRVGDTEAFF.

The genes are TRBV5-4 and TRBJ1-3, with no clear D. V was shortened by 0 bases and J by 11 bases, with 12 bases between the two germline ends. CDR1 and CDR2 (germline): SGHNT, YYREEE (reference sequence). CDR3 length: 13 residues. In DNA form, the CDR3 reads TGTGCCAGCAGCTTGGGGGCCTCTGTCCCCATATATTTT. It codes for CASSLGASVPIYF.

The chain joins TRBV6-5 to TRBJ1-2, with 7 bases aligning to TRBD1. Germline V gives CDR1 MNHEY, CDR2 SVGAGI. The CDR3 covers 13 residues. J gave up 7 bases and V 6 bases, and 8 bases lay outside the gene matches. CDR3 region: CASRRQGLLGYTF. CDR3 DNA: TGTGCCAGCAGAAGACAGGGTTTACTTGGCTACACCTTC.

This chain connects TRBV21-1 to TRBJ1-4; TRBD1 is the table's D call, not checked against the DNA. TRBV21-1 is a recognized pseudogene. The CDR3 is 10 residues long. CDR3 coding DNA: TGTGCCAGGAACAAGGAAAAACTGTTTTTT. It is translated as CARNKEKLFF.

This chain links TRBV7-3 with TRBJ2-7, with D tentatively TRBD1 (5 bases). Germline-derived CDR1 and CDR2 are SGHTA and FQGTGA. V lost 3 bases, J lost 5 bases, and 17 bases lay in between. The length of the CDR3 is 15 residues. Written as DNA, the CDR3 is TGTGCCAGCAGCTTTAGCAGGGCGACCACCAACGAGCAGTACTTC. It codes for CASSFSRATTNEQYF.

The chain uses TRBV11-2 and TRBJ2-1, with 11 bases fitting TRBD1. Germline V lookup: CDR1 SGHAT, CDR2 FQNNGV. J lost 7 bases, V lost 5 bases, and 10 bases had no gene match. The CDR3 spans 16 residues. DNA for the CDR3: TGTGCCAGCAGCCGCGGACAGGGGGCTTTAGGGAATGAGCAGTTCTTC. Encoded protein: CASSRGQGALGNEQFF.

V gene TRBV5-1 combines with J gene TRBJ1-1; possible D gene TRBD1, 6 bases. Looked up from germline, CDR1 is SGHRS and CDR2 is YFSETQ. This CDR3 region has 16 residues. The V gene lost 1 base and the J gene lost 4 bases, with 17 bases spanning the gap. The CDR3 reads CASSLSPGGEGTEAFF. CDR3 DNA sequence: TGCGCCAGCAGCTTGAGCCCGGGGGGCGAAGGCACTGAAGCTTTCTTT.